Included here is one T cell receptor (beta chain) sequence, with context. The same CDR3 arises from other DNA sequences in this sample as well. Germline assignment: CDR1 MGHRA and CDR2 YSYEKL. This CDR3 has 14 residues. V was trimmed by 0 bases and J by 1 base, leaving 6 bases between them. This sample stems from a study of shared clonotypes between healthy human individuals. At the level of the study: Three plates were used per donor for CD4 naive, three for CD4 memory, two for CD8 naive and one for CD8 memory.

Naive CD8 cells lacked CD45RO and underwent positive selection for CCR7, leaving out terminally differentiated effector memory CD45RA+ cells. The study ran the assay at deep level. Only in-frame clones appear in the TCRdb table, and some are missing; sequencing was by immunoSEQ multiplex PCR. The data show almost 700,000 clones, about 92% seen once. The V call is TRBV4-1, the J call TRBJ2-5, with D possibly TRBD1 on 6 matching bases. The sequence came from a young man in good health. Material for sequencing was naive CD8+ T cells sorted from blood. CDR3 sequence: CASSQDRGQETQYF. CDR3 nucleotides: TGCGCCAGCAGCCAAGACAGGGGCCAAGAGACCCAGTACTTC.